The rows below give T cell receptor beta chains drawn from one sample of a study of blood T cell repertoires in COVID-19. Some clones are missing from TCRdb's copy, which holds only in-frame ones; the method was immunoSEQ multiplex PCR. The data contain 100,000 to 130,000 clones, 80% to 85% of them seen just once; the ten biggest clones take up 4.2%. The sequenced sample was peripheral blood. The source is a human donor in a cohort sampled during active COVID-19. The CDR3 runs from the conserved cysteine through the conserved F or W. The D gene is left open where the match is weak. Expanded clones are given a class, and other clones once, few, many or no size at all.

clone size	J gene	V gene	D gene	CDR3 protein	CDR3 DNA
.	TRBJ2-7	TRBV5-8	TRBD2	CASSIRLAGLYEQYF	TGTGCCAGCAGCATCAGACTAGCGGGGCTCTACGAGCAGTACTTC
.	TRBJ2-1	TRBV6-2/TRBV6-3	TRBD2	CASSSGTSGSYNEQFF	TGTGCCAGCAGCTCCGGGACTAGCGGGAGCTACAATGAGCAGTTCTTC
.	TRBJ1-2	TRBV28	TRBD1	CASRDRGEGYGYTF	TGTGCCAGCAGGGACAGGGGGGAGGGGTATGGCTACACCTTC
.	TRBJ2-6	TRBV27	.	CASSSPVLSGANVLTF	TGTGCCAGCAGTTCCCCAGTTCTCTCTGGGGCCAACGTCCTGACTTTC
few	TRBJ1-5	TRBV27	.	CASRTGGQPQHF	TGTGCCAGCAGAACCGGCGGTCAGCCCCAGCATTTT
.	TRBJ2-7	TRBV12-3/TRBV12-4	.	CASSFPGGHEQYF	TGTGCCAGCAGTTTTCCGGGTGGCCACGAGCAGTACTTC
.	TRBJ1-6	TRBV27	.	CASSPTLQSSYNSPLHF	TGTGCCAGCAGCCCGACACTGCAGAGCTCCTATAATTCACCCCTCCACTTT
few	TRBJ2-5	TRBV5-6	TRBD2	CASSFRTPGGSQYF	TGTGCCAGCAGCTTTCGGACACCGGGAGGGAGCCAGTACTTC
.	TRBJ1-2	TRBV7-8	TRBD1	CASSLVAGGGYGYTF	TGTGCCAGCAGCTTAGTGGCAGGGGGTGGCTATGGCTACACCTTC
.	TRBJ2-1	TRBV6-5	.	CASVHLSSYNEQFF	TGTGCCAGCGTTCACTTGAGCTCCTACAATGAGCAGTTCTTC
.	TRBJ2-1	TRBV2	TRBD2	CASSGSGTSGSREQFF	TGTGCCAGCAGTGGATCCGGGACTAGCGGGAGTCGGGAGCAGTTCTTC
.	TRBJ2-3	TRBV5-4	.	CASSLKLAFNTDTQYF	TGTGCCAGCAGCTTGAAGTTAGCGTTTAACACAGATACGCAGTATTTT
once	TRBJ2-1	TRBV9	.	CASSVGRTQSDEQFF	TGTGCCAGCAGCGTAGGGAGGACCCAGTCGGATGAGCAGTTCTTC
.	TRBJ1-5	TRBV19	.	CASSIARSRQGNQPQHF	TGTGCCAGTAGTATAGCGCGGAGTAGGCAGGGAAATCAGCCCCAGCATTTT
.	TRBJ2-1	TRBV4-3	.	CASSQVLNNEQFF	TGCGCCAGCAGCCAAGTTTTAAACAATGAGCAGTTCTTC
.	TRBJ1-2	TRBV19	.	CASSTDFLANYGYTF	TGTGCCAGTAGTACGGATTTCCTAGCTAACTATGGCTACACCTTC
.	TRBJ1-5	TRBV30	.	CAWTPGGSNQPQHF	TGTGCCTGGACCCCCGGTGGTAGCAATCAGCCCCAGCATTTT
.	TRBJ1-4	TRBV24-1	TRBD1	CATSPGTGYNEKLFF	TGTGCCACCAGTCCCGGGACAGGGTATAATGAAAAACTGTTTTTT
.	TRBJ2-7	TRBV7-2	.	CASSLAPQASTEQYF	TGTGCCAGCAGCTTAGCGCCACAGGCTTCTACCGAGCAGTACTTC
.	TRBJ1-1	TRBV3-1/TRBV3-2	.	CASSPSIGGGTEAFF	TGTGCCAGCAGCCCATCAATTGGGGGGGGCACTGAAGCTTTCTTT
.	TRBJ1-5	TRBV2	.	CASNRDSNQPQHF	TGTGCCAGCAACCGGGATAGCAATCAGCCCCAGCATTTT
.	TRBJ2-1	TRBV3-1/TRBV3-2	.	CASRSRSSYNEQFF	TGTGCCAGCAGGTCGCGGAGCTCCTACAATGAGCAGTTCTTC
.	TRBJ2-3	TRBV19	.	CASSNRVDTQYF	TGTGCCAGTAGTAACCGGGTAGATACGCAGTATTTT
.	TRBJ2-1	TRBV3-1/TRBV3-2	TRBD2	CASSRWREDNEQFF	TGTGCCAGCAGCCGGTGGCGGGAGGACAATGAGCAGTTCTTC
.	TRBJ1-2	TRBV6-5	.	CASIPTANYGYTF	TGTGCCAGCATACCGACAGCTAACTATGGCTACACCTTC
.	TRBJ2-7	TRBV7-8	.	CASSQSSGLASYEQYF	TGTGCCAGCAGCCAATCCTCGGGACTCGCCTCCTACGAGCAGTACTTC
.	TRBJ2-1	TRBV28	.	CASSSHTEQFF	TGTGCCAGCAGTTCACACACAGAGCAGTTCTTC
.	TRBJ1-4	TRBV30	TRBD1	CAWSGGQGAGEKLFF	TGTGCCTGGTCCGGGGGTCAGGGGGCTGGTGAAAAACTGTTTTTT
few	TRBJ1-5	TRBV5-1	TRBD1	CASSPRTGVNQPQHF	TGCGCCAGCAGTCCCAGAACAGGGGTCAATCAGCCCCAGCATTTT
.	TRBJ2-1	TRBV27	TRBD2	CASSSTSGAPGNEQFF	TGTGCCAGCAGTTCTACTAGCGGGGCCCCCGGGAATGAGCAGTTCTTC
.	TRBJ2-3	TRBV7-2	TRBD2	CASSLTRLAGGGDTQYF	TGTGCCAGCAGCTTGACTAGACTAGCGGGAGGCGGGGATACGCAGTATTTT
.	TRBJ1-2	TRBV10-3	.	CAISDNRYYGYTF	TGTGCCATCAGTGACAACAGGTACTATGGCTACACCTTC
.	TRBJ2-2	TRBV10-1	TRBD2	CASSESYSGSNTGELFF	TGCGCCAGCAGTGAGTCGTACAGCGGGAGTAACACCGGGGAGCTGTTTTTT
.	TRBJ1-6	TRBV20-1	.	CSASNGRGLPNNSPLHF	TGCAGTGCTAGTAACGGCAGGGGTCTGCCAAATAATTCACCCCTCCACTTT
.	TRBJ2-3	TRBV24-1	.	CATSVGTSTDTQYF	TGTGCCACCAGTGTGGGGACTAGCACAGATACGCAGTATTTT
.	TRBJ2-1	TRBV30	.	CAWSVPRGAGSYNEQFF	TGTGCCTGGAGTGTACCCCGGGGGGCGGGCTCCTACAATGAGCAGTTCTTC
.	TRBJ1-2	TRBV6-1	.	CASSETGYGYTF	TGTGCCAGCAGTGAAACAGGCTATGGCTACACCTTC
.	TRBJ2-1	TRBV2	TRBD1	CASSRKQGAVNEQFF	TGTGCCAGCAGTCGGAAACAGGGGGCGGTCAATGAGCAGTTCTTC
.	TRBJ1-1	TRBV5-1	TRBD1	CASSLVGQGAAEAFF	TGCGCCAGCAGCTTGGTTGGACAGGGAGCAGCTGAAGCTTTCTTT
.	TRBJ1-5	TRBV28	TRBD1	CASLNGQEDQPQHF	TGTGCCAGCCTAAACGGACAGGAAGATCAGCCCCAGCATTTT
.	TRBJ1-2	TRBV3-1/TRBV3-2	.	CASSQVGGPYGYTF	TGTGCCAGCAGCCAAGTGGGGGGACCCTATGGCTACACCTTC
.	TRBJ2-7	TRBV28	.	CASRPRQGPYSYEQYF	TGTGCCAGCAGACCTCGCCAGGGGCCCTATTCCTACGAGCAGTACTTC
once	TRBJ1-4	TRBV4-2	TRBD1	CASSHAGTAREKLFF	TGTGCCAGCAGCCACGCCGGGACAGCTCGCGAAAAACTGTTTTTT
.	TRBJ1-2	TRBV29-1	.	CSVGSDYGYTF	TGCAGCGTTGGTTCAGACTATGGCTACACCTTC
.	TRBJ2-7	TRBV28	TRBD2	CASSPGLAGFSYEQYF	TGTGCCAGCAGTCCCGGGCTAGCGGGGTTCTCCTACGAGCAGTACTTC
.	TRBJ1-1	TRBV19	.	CASRPPGGRGTEAFF	TGTGCCAGTAGGCCGCCCGGGGGGAGGGGCACTGAAGCTTTCTTT
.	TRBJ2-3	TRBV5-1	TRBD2	CASGTSGSTDTQYF	TGCGCCAGCGGGACTAGCGGGAGCACAGATACGCAGTATTTT
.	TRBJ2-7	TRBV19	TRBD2	CASSVLAGGYYEQYF	TGTGCCAGTAGTGTGCTAGCGGGAGGGTACTACGAGCAGTACTTC
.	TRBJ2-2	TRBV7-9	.	CASLKGSTGELFF	TGTGCCAGCCTAAAGGGGTCCACCGGGGAGCTGTTTTTT
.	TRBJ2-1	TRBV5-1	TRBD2	CASSLIAGATVEQFF	TGCGCCAGCAGCTTGATTGCGGGAGCCACCGTTGAGCAGTTCTTC
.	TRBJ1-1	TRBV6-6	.	CASSYGGSTEAFF	TGTGCCAGCAGTTACGGGGGGAGCACTGAAGCTTTCTTT
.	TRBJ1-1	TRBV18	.	CASSPQTGGAFF	TGTGCCAGCTCACCCCAGACAGGAGGAGCTTTCTTT
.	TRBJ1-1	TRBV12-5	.	CASGWGMNTEAFF	TGTGCTAGTGGTTGGGGCATGAACACTGAAGCTTTCTTT
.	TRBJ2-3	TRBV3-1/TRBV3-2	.	CASSQDWSGVGSSTDTQYF	TGTGCCAGCAGCCAAGATTGGAGCGGAGTGGGCTCTAGCACAGATACGCAGTATTTT
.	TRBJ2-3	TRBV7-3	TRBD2	CASRTGRGDGTDTQYF	TGTGCCAGCAGGACCGGGAGGGGTGATGGCACAGATACGCAGTATTTT
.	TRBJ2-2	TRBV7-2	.	CASSSQGNTGELFF	TGTGCCAGCAGCTCGCAGGGTAACACCGGGGAGCTGTTTTTT
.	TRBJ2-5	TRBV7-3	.	CASSFRQGETQYF	TGTGCCAGCAGCTTCCGGCAGGGAGAGACCCAGTACTTC
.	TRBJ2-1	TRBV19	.	CASSIVGGLAYNEQFF	TGTGCCAGTAGTATAGTTGGCGGCCTCGCCTACAATGAGCAGTTCTTC
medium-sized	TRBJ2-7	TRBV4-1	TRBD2	CASSPTGLVFSYEQYF	TGCGCCAGCAGCCCGACCGGACTAGTTTTCTCCTACGAGCAGTACTTC